Below are 14 T cell receptor beta chains sequenced from a single sample in a study of T cell responses to AZD1222 COVID-19 vaccine. Generated by immunoSEQ multiplex PCR, the TCRdb table keeps only in-frame clones and is missing some. The sample contains roughly 100,000 clones, nearly 90% of which appear only once. The sample was peripheral blood, taken 28 days after the second AZD1222 dose. Receptors were obtained from an adult who received the AZD1222 COVID-19 vaccine.

This rearrangement joins TRBV18 to TRBJ1-3; 7 bases align to TRBD1. V dropped 3 bases and J dropped 3; count of bases not matched to a gene: 8. The CDR3 covers 16 residues. The germline gives CDR1 KGHSH, CDR2 LQKENI. CDR3 protein: CASSPADRVRGNTIYF. DNA of the CDR3: TGTGCCAGCTCACCCGCTGACAGGGTCCGTGGAAACACCATATATTTT. The entire variable domain, with the rest obtained from reference TRBV18 and TRBJ1-3, is as follows: NAGVMQNPRHLVRRRGQEARLRCSPMKGHSHVYWYRQLPEEGLKFMVYLQKENIIDESGMPKERFSAEFPKEGPSILRIQQVVRGDSAAYFCASSPADRVRGNTIYFGEGSWLTVV.

The chain recombines TRBV29-1 with TRBJ1-1, with 8 bases aligning to TRBD1. CDR3 length equals 14 residues. V shed 0 bases, J shed 1 base, and the junction held 1 base outside the gene matches. CDR1 is SQVTM and CDR2 is ANQGSEA in the germline V gene. CDR3 loop: CSVEDTGGNTEAFF. The CDR3 nucleotides are TGCAGCGTTGAAGATACAGGGGGGAACACTGAAGCTTTCTTT.

Only one count was recorded for this clone. This chain connects TRBV5-1 to TRBJ1-5, with D possibly matching TRBD1 (5 bases). Trimming took off 2 bases at V and 10 bases at J, with 16 bases between the two ends. The germline gives CDR1 SGHRS, CDR2 YFSETQ. The CDR3 loop spans 14 amino acids. The CDR3 is CASSFEGPRSPQHF. For the CDR3, the DNA is TGCGCCAGCAGCTTCGAGGGGCCTCGCTCTCCCCAGCATTTT.

V is TRBV19 and J is TRBJ2-7; D possibly corresponds to TRBD2 (6 bases). Trimming shortened V by 5 bases and J by 3 bases, and 14 bases separated the two germline ends. Germline values: CDR1 LNHDA, CDR2 SQIVND (reference sequence). The CDR3 has 14 amino acids. CDR3 protein: CASSEGTWGYEQYF. In nucleotides, the CDR3 is TGTGCCAGTAGTGAGGGGACTTGGGGCTACGAGCAGTACTTC.

The rearrangement links TRBV5-8 to TRBJ2-2, with D perhaps matching TRBD1 or TRBD2 (5 bases each). This CDR3 contains 15 residues. Germline CDR1 is SGHTS and CDR2 is YDEGEE. The V and J ends lost 1 base and 4 bases respectively, with 11 bases between them. The CDR3 bases are TGTGCCAGCAGCTTGTCTTCGGGACCCACCGGGGAGCTGTTTTTT. This translates into CASSLSSGPTGELFF.

The chain uses TRBV28 and TRBJ2-3; D ambiguous. Germline V gene sequence: CDR1 MDHEN, CDR2 SYDVKM. Deletions cut 5 bases from V and 2 bases from J, with 8 bases between. The CDR3 runs to 13 residues. CDR3 in DNA: TGTGCCAGCAGTCCGCATACCACAGATACGCAGTATTTT. Amino acid sequence: CASSPHTTDTQYF.

The genes are TRBV9 and TRBJ2-5; TRBD1 aligns across 7 bases. The germline CDR1 and CDR2 sequences are SGDLS and YYNGEE. Trimming took 2 bases from V and 5 from J; bases not matched to a gene: 9. The CDR3 spans 15 residues. CDR3 in amino acids: CASSVFEGAYETQYF. The CDR3 nucleotides read TGTGCCAGCAGCGTTTTTGAGGGGGCATACGAGACCCAGTACTTC.

This rearrangement joins TRBV12-3 or TRBV12-4 to TRBJ1-3; D uncertain. The CDR3 sequence is 13 residues long. Trimming stripped 5 bases from V and 4 bases from J, with 9 bases between. The CDR3 region is CASSPTRGNTIYF. Here the CDR3 DNA reads TGTGCCAGCAGTCCGACACGGGGAAACACCATATATTTT.

This sequence joins TRBV18 and TRBJ2-1; D gene ambiguous. Trimming pared 4 bases from V and 7 bases from J, leaving 11 bases between. Germline values: CDR1 KGHSH, CDR2 LQKENI. The CDR3 has 13 residues. Here the CDR3 reads CASSQLGNNEQFF. The CDR3 DNA sequence: TGTGCCAGCTCACAGTTGGGGAATAATGAGCAGTTCTTC. Complete variable domain (other parts from reference TRBV18 and TRBJ2-1): NAGVMQNPRHLVRRRGQEARLRCSPMKGHSHVYWYRQLPEEGLKFMVYLQKENIIDESGMPKERFSAEFPKEGPSILRIQQVVRGDSAAYFCASSQLGNNEQFFGPGTRLTVL.

The chain recombines TRBV10-1 with TRBJ1-2; D gene uncertain. Between the trimmed V and J ends, which lost 6 bases and 8 bases, there was a span of 16 bases. The CDR3 contains 13 residues. CDR1 is WNHNN and CDR2 is SYGVQD in the germline V gene (reference sequence). DNA for the CDR3: TGCGCCAGCAGCGCCGACACCGGGAGGGGCTACACCTTC. Translating it yields CASSADTGRGYTF.

This clone was recorded a few times. This chain links TRBV11-2 with TRBJ1-1; a possible D gene is TRBD1 (6 bases). This CDR3 comprises 13 residues. V was pared by 1 base and J by 4 bases, with 7 bases between. The V gene's germline CDR1 is SGHAT and CDR2 FQNNGV. The CDR3 is CASSLAGVTEAFF. CDR3 bases: TGTGCCAGCAGCTTAGCAGGGGTCACTGAAGCTTTCTTT.

This sequence joins TRBV6-5 and TRBJ1-5; 11 nucleotides line up with TRBD1. V was pared by 6 bases and J by 7 bases, with 5 bases of the junction left unmatched. The germline CDR1 and CDR2 sequences are MNHEY and SVGAGI. The CDR3 contains 14 residues. The DNA of the CDR3 is TGTGCCAGCAGGGGGGACAGGGGGGCCCAGCCCCAGCATTTT. Translated, it gives CASRGDRGAQPQHF.

The chain links TRBV4-1 to TRBJ2-2, with 9 bases aligning to TRBD2. The CDR3 spans 16 residues. Germline V gene sequence: CDR1 MGHRA, CDR2 YSYEKL. The junction had 4 bases not matched to a gene; V was cut back by 1 base and J by 4 bases. In nucleotides, the CDR3 is TGCGCCAGCAGCCAAGGGGCGGGAGGGCTCACCGGGGAGCTGTTTTTT. This sequence encodes CASSQGAGGLTGELFF.

This chain links TRBV28 with TRBJ1-4; D uncertain. Germline V gene data show CDR1 as MDHEN and CDR2 as SYDVKM. The CDR3 runs 14 residues. The V end was cut by 2 bases, the J end by 0 bases, with 4 bases between. CDR3 amino acids: CASSLTATNEKLFF. CDR3 nucleotide sequence: TGTGCCAGCAGTTTAACAGCAACTAATGAAAAACTGTTTTTT.